The text below deals with one T cell receptor (beta chain). Trimming removed 3 bases at V and 0 bases at J, with 9 bases between. Germline V gene data show CDR1 as KGHSH and CDR2 as LQKENI. The CDR3 contains 15 residues. This sample is drawn from a study of shared clonotypes between healthy human individuals. Profiling relied on immunoSEQ multiplex PCR, and the TCRdb table lists in-frame clones only, not all of them. Of about 2.3 million clones listed, approximately 95% are singletons. V and J are TRBV18 and TRBJ1-3; D unclear. This clonotype originated in a man younger than 30 in good health. Some clones in this sample may be carry-over from other donors' samples. The sequenced sample consisted of naive CD4+ T cells from PBMCs. Subset indicated: CD45RA+ positively selected. CDR3 nucleotide sequence: TGTGCCAGCTCACCGAAGGGATCCTCTGGAAACACCATATATTTT. It codes for CASSPKGSSGNTIYF.